These T cell receptor beta chains were read from a single sample in a study of neurological immune-mediated disorders. TCRdb ran MiXCR on the 5' RACE reads and lists one entry per CDR3 protein. Of 20,000 to 25,000 distinct CDR3 sequences listed, approximately 6.2% were seen once; the top ten hold less than 55%. Source material: CD8+ T cells from blood. Receptor source: a man younger than 30 in good health. CDR3s include the opening cysteine and the closing phenylalanine or tryptophan. The order of the fields is J gene, V gene, CDR3 length, D gene, clone size, CDR3 protein, CDR3 DNA. A D gene is named only where the DNA matches it firmly. The size entry gives how often the clone was seen (once, few, many) or a class if it is expanded.

J: TRBJ2-1
V: TRBV6-1
length: 15
D: TRBD2
size: many
CDR3: CASSELSGGLNEQFF
DNA: TGTGCCAGCAGTGAACTGAGCGGGGGCCTCAATGAGCAGTTCTTC

J: TRBJ2-3
V: TRBV20-1
length: 19
D: NA
size: many
CDR3: CSARGGTWLAGSSTDTQYF
DNA: TGCAGTGCTAGGGGGGGAACGTGGCTGGCGGGGTCTAGCACAGATACGCAGTATTTT

J: TRBJ1-5
V: TRBV4-1
length: 15
D: NA
size: few
CDR3: CASSQDGTWNQPQHF
DNA: TGCGCCAGCAGCCAAGATGGAACTTGGAATCAGCCCCAGCATTTT

J: TRBJ2-7
V: TRBV20-1
length: 12
D: NA
size: many
CDR3: CSARSPGAEQYF
DNA: TGCAGTGCTAGAAGTCCGGGAGCCGAGCAGTACTTC

J: TRBJ2-3
V: TRBV7-9
length: 11
D: NA
size: many
CDR3: CASSFGDTQYF
DNA: TGTGCCAGCAGCTTCGGAGATACGCAGTATTTT

J: TRBJ2-1
V: TRBV12-3/TRBV12-4
length: 16
D: TRBD2
size: large
CDR3: CASSQSSGVIRYEQFF
DNA: TGTGCCAGCAGCCAGTCTAGCGGGGTGATTCGGTATGAGCAGTTCTTC

J: TRBJ2-3
V: TRBV18
length: 16
D: NA
size: many
CDR3: CASSPPEDVNTDTQYF
DNA: TGTGCCAGCTCACCACCGGAGGATGTAAACACAGATACGCAGTATTTT

J: TRBJ1-5
V: TRBV4-1
length: 15
D: TRBD1
size: many
CDR3: CASSQEGQGVQPQHF
DNA: TGCGCCAGCAGCCAAGAGGGACAGGGAGTCCAGCCCCAGCATTTT

J: TRBJ2-6
V: TRBV2
length: 16
D: NA
size: many
CDR3: CASSDPRVSGANVLTF
DNA: TGTGCCAGCTCAGACCCCAGGGTATCTGGGGCCAACGTCCTGACTTTC

J: TRBJ2-7
V: TRBV20-1
length: 14
D: NA
size: many
CDR3: CSARDLDAPYEQYF
DNA: TGCAGTGCTAGAGATTTGGATGCACCCTACGAGCAGTACTTC

J: TRBJ2-7
V: TRBV11-2
length: 14
D: NA
size: many
CDR3: CASSLEYRLDEQYF
DNA: TGTGCCAGCAGCTTAGAGTACAGGCTCGACGAGCAGTACTTC

J: TRBJ2-1
V: TRBV5-1
length: 16
D: TRBD2
size: many
CDR3: CASSQGLAGLYNEQFF
DNA: TGCGCCAGCAGCCAGGGACTAGCGGGCCTATACAATGAGCAGTTCTTC

J: TRBJ2-5
V: TRBV12-3/TRBV12-4
length: 14
D: NA
size: many
CDR3: CASTNLDYQETQYF
DNA: TGTGCCAGCACCAATTTGGATTACCAAGAGACCCAGTACTTC

J: TRBJ2-1
V: TRBV12-3/TRBV12-4
length: 13
D: NA
size: many
CDR3: CASRRVEGDEQFF
DNA: TGTGCCAGCAGGAGAGTCGAGGGGGATGAGCAGTTCTTC

J: TRBJ2-7
V: TRBV7-9
length: 12
D: NA
size: few
CDR3: CASSLAQPEQYF
DNA: TGTGCCAGCAGCTTAGCACAGCCAGAGCAGTACTTC

J: TRBJ1-5
V: TRBV7-9
length: 16
D: TRBD1
size: many
CDR3: CASSLGDRYSNQPQHF
DNA: TGTGCCAGCAGCTTAGGGGACAGGTATAGCAATCAGCCCCAGCATTTT

J: TRBJ1-1
V: TRBV6-2/TRBV6-3
length: 15
D: TRBD1
size: many
CDR3: CASSHRGQGNTEAFF
DNA: TGTGCCAGCAGCCACAGGGGACAGGGGAACACTGAAGCTTTCTTT

J: TRBJ1-1
V: TRBV2
length: 16
D: NA
size: many
CDR3: CASRSETGLPSTEAFF
DNA: TGTGCCAGCAGGAGTGAGACAGGTCTCCCTTCCACTGAAGCTTTCTTT

J: TRBJ2-7
V: TRBV19
length: 15
D: TRBD1
size: many
CDR3: CASSTGTGGHYEQYF
DNA: TGTGCCAGTAGTACGGGGACAGGGGGGCACTACGAGCAGTACTTC

J: TRBJ2-7
V: TRBV4-1
length: 14
D: TRBD1
size: many
CDR3: CASSQDRGPYEQYF
DNA: TGCGCCAGCAGCCAAGACAGGGGGCCCTACGAGCAGTACTTC

J: TRBJ2-7
V: TRBV12-5
length: 14
D: TRBD2
size: many
CDR3: CASGLAGGGYEQYF
DNA: TGTGCTAGTGGTTTGGCGGGGGGAGGCTACGAGCAGTACTTC

J: TRBJ2-4
V: TRBV10-3
length: 11
D: NA
size: medium-sized
CDR3: CAGGEGNIQYF
DNA: TGTGCCGGCGGTGAAGGGAACATTCAGTACTTC

J: TRBJ2-1
V: TRBV7-9
length: 15
D: TRBD2
size: many
CDR3: CASSLPSGAYNEQFF
DNA: TGTGCCAGCAGCTTACCCAGCGGGGCATACAATGAGCAGTTCTTC

J: TRBJ1-1
V: TRBV29-1
length: 9
D: NA
size: many
CDR3: CSVEGGAFF
DNA: TGCAGCGTTGAGGGGGGAGCTTTCTTT

J: TRBJ1-2
V: TRBV20-1
length: 14
D: NA
size: many
CDR3: CSARPSFISYGYTF
DNA: TGCAGTGCTAGACCCAGCTTCATTAGCTATGGCTACACCTTC

J: TRBJ2-7
V: TRBV6-5
length: 14
D: TRBD1
size: few
CDR3: CASSSGTGLYEQYF
DNA: TGTGCCAGCAGCTCCGGGACAGGCCTCTACGAGCAGTACTTC

J: TRBJ1-1
V: TRBV2
length: 12
D: NA
size: many
CDR3: CATGGENTEAFF
DNA: TGTGCCACCGGAGGTGAGAACACTGAAGCTTTCTTT

J: TRBJ1-2
V: TRBV10-3
length: 15
D: NA
size: many
CDR3: CAISESISLGSGYTF
DNA: TGTGCCATCAGTGAGTCGATTAGCTTAGGGTCCGGCTACACCTTC

J: TRBJ2-7
V: TRBV7-9
length: 12
D: NA
size: many
CDR3: CASSLGGTGEYF
DNA: TGTGCCAGCAGCCTCGGGGGGACAGGCGAGTACTTC

J: TRBJ2-5
V: TRBV7-2
length: 17
D: NA
size: many
CDR3: CASSTWTAATHQETQYF
DNA: TGTGCCAGCAGCACCTGGACGGCGGCCACTCACCAAGAGACCCAGTACTTC

J: TRBJ2-1
V: TRBV7-3
length: 14
D: TRBD2
size: many
CDR3: CASRATPGGGEQFF
DNA: TGTGCCAGCAGAGCGACCCCGGGGGGAGGTGAGCAGTTCTTC

J: TRBJ2-7
V: TRBV6-1
length: 15
D: TRBD2
size: many
CDR3: CASSELAGGQYEQYF
DNA: TGTGCCAGCAGTGAACTAGCGGGGGGGCAGTACGAGCAGTACTTC

J: TRBJ1-2
V: TRBV20-1
length: 15
D: NA
size: many
CDR3: CSARDLQAWLYGYTF
DNA: TGCAGTGCTAGAGATTTACAGGCCTGGCTGTATGGCTACACCTTC